The clone carrying this T cell receptor (beta chain) was seen many times. The sample comes from a study of T-cell memory formation after mild COVID-19. Across the whole study: TCR clusters mostly belonged to single donors.

Germline loops: CDR1 SQVTM, CDR2 ANQGSEA. The CDR3 extends over 12 amino acids. The J segment lost 5 bases and the V segment lost 4 bases, leaving 4 bases of the junction unmatched. TCRdb re-derived calls from the 5' RACE reads in MiXCR, one entry per CDR3 protein. Of 180,000 or so distinct CDR3 sequences detected, about 9.9% appear once; the ten largest clones hold 3.5% to 4.5%. The chain employs TRBV29-1 and TRBJ1-1; 7 nucleotides agree with TRBD1. Sequencing input: PBMCs or a T cell subset sorted from them (not recorded which). The receptor was derived from a man aged 18 to 30 who had mild COVID-19 (a few samples of this study predate the infection). Cell type and time point are not known. The CDR3: CSVGQGRTEAFF. The DNA for the CDR3 is TGCAGCGTTGGACAGGGAAGAACTGAAGCTTTCTTT.